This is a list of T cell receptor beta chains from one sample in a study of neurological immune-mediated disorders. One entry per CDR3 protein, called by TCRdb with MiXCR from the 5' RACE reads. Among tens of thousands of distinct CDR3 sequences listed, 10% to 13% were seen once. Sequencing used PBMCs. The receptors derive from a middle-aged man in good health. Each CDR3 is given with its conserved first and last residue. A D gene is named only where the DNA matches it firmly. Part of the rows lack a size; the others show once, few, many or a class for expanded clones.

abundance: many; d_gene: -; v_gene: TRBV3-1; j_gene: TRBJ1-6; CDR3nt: TGTGCCAGCAGCCAAGGTCCCTCCAGGTGGGATTCACCCCTCCACTTT; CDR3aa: CASSQGPSRWDSPLHF
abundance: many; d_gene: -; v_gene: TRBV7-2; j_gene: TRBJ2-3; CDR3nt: TGTGCCAGCAGCTTAGCGATGGGCCCAGATACGCAGTATTTT; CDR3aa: CASSLAMGPDTQYF
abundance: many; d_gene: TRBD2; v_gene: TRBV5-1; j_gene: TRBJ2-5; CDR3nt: TGCGCCAGCAGCGCCCCGGGACTAGCGGGGGGTCGCGACCAAGAGACCCAGTACTTC; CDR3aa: CASSAPGLAGGRDQETQYF
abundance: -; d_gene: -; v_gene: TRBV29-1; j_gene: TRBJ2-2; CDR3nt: TGCAGCGCCCCAAGTTCGAACACCGGGGAGCTGTTTTTT; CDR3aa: CSAPSSNTGELFF
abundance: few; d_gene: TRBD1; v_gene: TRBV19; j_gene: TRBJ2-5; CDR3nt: TGTGCCAGTAGTATTCAACAGGGGTGGCTCCAAGAGACCCAGTACTTC; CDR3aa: CASSIQQGWLQETQYF
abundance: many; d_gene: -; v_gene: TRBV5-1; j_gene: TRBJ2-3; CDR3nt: TGCGCCAGCAGCTCCGTAGGACGGGTCACAGATACGCAGTATTTT; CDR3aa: CASSSVGRVTDTQYF
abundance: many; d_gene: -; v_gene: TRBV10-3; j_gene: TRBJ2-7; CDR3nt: TGTGCCATCGGACGCGACTCCTACGAGCAGTACTTC; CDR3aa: CAIGRDSYEQYF
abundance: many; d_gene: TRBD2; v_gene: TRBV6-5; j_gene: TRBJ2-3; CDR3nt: TGTGCCAGCAGTTACCCGGGACTAGCGGGAGACACAGATACGCAGTATTTT; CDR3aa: CASSYPGLAGDTDTQYF
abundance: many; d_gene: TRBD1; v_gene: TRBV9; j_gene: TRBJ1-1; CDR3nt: TGTGCCAGCAGCGCAGGGGGGTATTGGGGTGAAGCTTTCTTT; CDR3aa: CASSAGGYWGEAFF
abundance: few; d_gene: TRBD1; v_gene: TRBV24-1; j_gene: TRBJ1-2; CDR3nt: TGTGCCACCAGTGACCTGACAGGGCCGGAAGGCTACACCTTC; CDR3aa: CATSDLTGPEGYTF
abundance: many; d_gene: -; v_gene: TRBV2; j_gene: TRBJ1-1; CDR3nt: TGTGCCAGCAAAGGTGAACGGGGCACTGAAGCTTTCTTT; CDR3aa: CASKGERGTEAFF
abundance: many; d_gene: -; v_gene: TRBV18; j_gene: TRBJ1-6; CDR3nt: TGTGCCAGCTCACGGGGGGAGAATTCACCCCTCCACTTT; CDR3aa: CASSRGENSPLHF